Presented here are 6 T cell receptor beta chains from one specimen sequenced in a study of metastatic and nonmetastatic thyroid tumors. There were no patients who had received any treatment before thyroid surgery. TCRdb re-clonotyped the PCR reads via MiXCR. This sample has 25,000 or so clones; roughly 15% occur once, and the top ten carry 4% to 5%. Sequences were obtained from blood. All receptors derive from a female donor with papillary thyroid cancer or a benign thyroid nodule (not recorded which). Some clones in this sample may be carry-over from other donors' samples.

This clone came up many times. The chain joins TRBV6-1 to TRBJ1-4; D gene ambiguous. Per the germline V gene, CDR1 is MNHNS and CDR2 is SASEGT. Trimming took 6 bases from V and 0 from J, leaving 5 bases between them. The CDR3 is made up of 13 amino acids. CDR3 coding DNA: TGTGCCAGCAGCGCTGCAACTAATGAAAAACTGTTTTTT. As protein: CASSAATNEKLFF.

At least ten counts were recorded for this clone. The chain has TRBV15 and TRBJ1-5; D is undetermined. Germline V CDR1 and CDR2: LNHNV, YYDKDF (reference sequence). Between the trimmed V and J ends, which lost 0 bases and 10 bases, there was a span of 13 bases. The CDR3 consists of 14 residues. The CDR3 DNA reads TGTGCCACCAGCAGAGATTTAGTAGACGGCCCCCAGCATTTT. It yields the protein CATSRDLVDGPQHF.

This clone was observed many times. Other nucleotide sequences from this sample produce the same CDR3. This chain joins TRBV24-1 and TRBJ2-1; TRBD2 agrees at 9 bases. The CDR3 length is 18 residues. Germline-derived CDR1 and CDR2 are KGHDR and SFDVKD. The junction had 13 bases not matched to a gene; V was cut back by 4 bases and J by 4 bases. For the CDR3, the DNA is TGTGCCACCAGTGACGCGGGGGGACGCGGGAGGGCGTACAATGAGCAGTTCTTC. Its protein product is CATSDAGGRGRAYNEQFF.

At least ten counts were recorded for this clone. The genes are TRBV7-9 and TRBJ2-1, with 9 bases identical to TRBD2. This CDR3 spans 14 amino acids. Germline trimming cut 4 bases from V and 4 bases from J; bases unmatched to any gene: 2. Germline assignment: CDR1 SEHNR and CDR2 FQNEAQ (reference sequence). DNA for the CDR3: TGTGCCAGCAGCTGGACTAGCGTATACAATGAGCAGTTCTTC. Encoded protein: CASSWTSVYNEQFF.

In this sample, this clone is medium-sized. V is TRBV4-1 and J is TRBJ2-7, with 10 nucleotides matching TRBD2. The germline V gene has CDR1 MGHRA and CDR2 YSYEKL. The V gene end was trimmed by 1 base and the J gene end by 3 bases; junction bases not matched to a gene: 3. The CDR3 is 15 amino acids. The CDR3 loop is CASSQGASGSYEQYF. The CDR3 coding sequence is TGCGCCAGCAGCCAAGGAGCTAGCGGGAGCTACGAGCAGTACTTC.

This clone occurred many times. The chain links TRBV28 to TRBJ2-3; D not certain. The V end was cut by 3 bases, the J end by 0 bases, with 13 bases between. The CDR3 extends over 16 amino acids. Germline CDR1 and CDR2: MDHEN and SYDVKM. The CDR3 spells CASSFRRPLSTDTQYF. The CDR3 region has the DNA TGTGCCAGCAGTTTCCGCCGGCCCCTTAGCACAGATACGCAGTATTTT.